The 9 T cell receptor beta chains below come from one sample, sequenced in a study of CD8 T cells in ankylosing spondylitis. Their recognized antigens are unknown. Study-level points and caveats: For ankylosing spondylitis blood, a TCR beta motif of several highly homologous variants appeared characteristic.

TCRdb re-called the 5' RACE reads through MiXCR, storing one row per CDR3 protein. The sample consists of some 840,000 distinct CDR3 sequences, about 12% of them appearing once. The sample taken for sequencing was blood, either unsorted or a sorted T cell fraction (not recorded which). The receptors were gathered from a male donor with ankylosing spondylitis.

Only a few counts were recorded for this clonotype. The J gene is TRBJ2-5, the V gene TRBV6-5, with D possibly being TRBD1 (6 bases). V was clipped by 4 bases and J by 3 bases, with 18 bases between them. This CDR3 has 16 residues. The V gene's germline CDR1 is MNHEY and CDR2 SVGAGI. CDR3 DNA: TGTGCCAGCAGTTTCATCCAGGGGTCGCCCGAAGAGACCCAGTACTTC. This sequence encodes CASSFIQGSPEETQYF.

This clonotype appeared a few times. The CDR3 region is CASSLEHSGTEAFF. CDR3 bases: TGTGCCAGCAGTTTAGAACACAGTGGGACTGAAGCTTTCTTT. The chain couples TRBV27 to TRBJ1-1; D unresolved. The ends were cut back, 2 bases at V and 5 bases at J, with 12 bases in the middle. The CDR3 runs to 14 residues. From germline, CDR1 is MNHEY and CDR2 SMNVEV (reference sequence).

The J gene is TRBJ2-1, the V gene TRBV6-5; 12 bases line up with TRBD2. The V gene end was trimmed by 4 bases and the J gene end by 8 bases; junction bases not matched to a gene: 12. The germline CDR1 and CDR2 sequences are MNHEY and SVGAGI. The CDR3 spans 17 residues. CDR3 loop: CASSSGPTSGRGHEQFF. CDR3 sequence (DNA): TGTGCCAGCAGTTCCGGACCGACTAGCGGGAGAGGGCATGAGCAGTTCTTC.

This clonotype was counted ten times or more. The chain uses TRBV5-6 and TRBJ2-3; D unresolved. V shed 4 bases and J shed 2 bases, with 8 bases lying between them. The CDR3 is made up of 13 amino acids. Looked up from germline, CDR1 is SGHDT and CDR2 is YYEEEE. The chain's CDR3 is CASSPGPTDTQYF. CDR3 nucleotide sequence: TGTGCCAGCAGCCCCGGCCCCACAGATACGCAGTATTTT.

The chain carries TRBV4-2 and TRBJ1-2, with D perhaps matching TRBD1 (6 bases). Germline V gene sequence: CDR1 LGHNA, CDR2 YNFKEQ. The CDR3 totals 16 residues. Trimming removed 1 base from V and 0 bases from J, with 12 bases in between. The CDR3 region is CASSQAQGRANYGYTF. The CDR3 DNA is TGTGCCAGCAGCCAAGCCCAGGGGAGAGCTAACTATGGCTACACCTTC.

To note about this clonotype: A single base separates this from a much larger clone, so it may be a read error. Since the CDR3 does not end with the conserved phenylalanine or tryptophan, this likely comes from a read error. This sequence joins TRBV20-1 and TRBJ2-3; D remains unclear. Trimming stripped 6 bases from V and 5 bases from J, with 3 bases between. CDR1 and CDR2 (germline): DFQATT, SNEGSKA (reference sequence). This CDR3 contains 9 residues. Written as DNA, the CDR3 is TGCAGTGCCGGAGATACGCAGTATTAT. Its protein product is CSAGDTQYY.

This clonotype was seen a handful of times. The rearrangement links TRBV20-1 to TRBJ2-1; D unclear. This CDR3 spans 13 amino acids. CDR1 is DFQATT, CDR2 SNEGSKA, per germline (reference sequence). V was clipped by 0 bases and J by 12 bases, with 15 bases between them. The CDR3 DNA follows: TGCAGTGCTAGAGACCCACATCGGCCTCCGCAGTTCTTC. Residues: CSARDPHRPPQFF.

The rearrangement joins TRBV27 to TRBJ2-1; D is perhaps TRBD2 (5 bases). Trimming shortened V by 6 bases and J by 9 bases, and 15 bases separated the two germline ends. Germline CDR1 MNHEY, CDR2 SMNVEV (reference sequence). The CDR3 consists of 13 residues. In nucleotides, the CDR3 is TGTGCCAGCAGCAACGCCGGAGGTCTTGAGCAGTTCTTC. It codes for CASSNAGGLEQFF.

The chain employs TRBV12-3 or TRBV12-4 and TRBJ1-5, with 7 nucleotides matching TRBD1. This CDR3 contains 14 residues. V shed 8 bases and J 2 bases; nucleotides not matched to a gene: 6. The CDR3 coding sequence is TGTGCCAGCCAGGGGGTGGAAGGCAATCAGCCCCAGCATTTT. This sequence encodes CASQGVEGNQPQHF.